This T cell receptor beta chain was retrieved from a study of cytomegalovirus exposure and HLA in healthy donors. This clone was seen only once. Primers for the PCR totalled 60 Vbeta and 13 Jbeta. The protocol was immunoSEQ multiplex PCR, while the TCRdb copy is restricted to in-frame clones and leaves out a portion. Here the sample spans roughly 120,000 clones, around 82% being singletons. This CDR3 contains 13 residues. Germline CDR1 reads SGHDN; CDR2 reads FVKESK. Trimming took 1 base from V and 6 from J, leaving 7 bases between them. The chain links TRBV14 to TRBJ2-1; D perhaps matches TRBD2 (5 bases). The sequencing input was PBMCs. This clonotype originated in a woman aged 30 to 39 in good health and CMV-seropositive. CDR3 in DNA: TGTGCCAGCAGCCAAGCAACTAGCAATGAGCAGTTCTTC. This gives the protein CASSQATSNEQFF. The variable domain in full, completed from reference TRBV14 and TRBJ2-1, reads EAGVTQFPSHSVIEKGQTVTLRCDPISGHDNLYWYRRVMGKEIKFLLHFVKESKQDESGMPNNRFLAERTGGTYSTLKVQPAELEDSGVYFCASSQATSNEQFFGPGTRLTVL.